The 27 T cell receptor beta chains in this list originate from one sample, sequenced in a study of post-analysis software for immune sequencing data. Prepared libraries of TCR beta cDNA carried unique molecular identifiers. TCRdb itself ran the PCR reads through MiXCR, one entry per CDR3 protein. The sample consists of about 820,000 distinct CDR3 sequences, 53% of them appearing once. Study-wide points: About five TRBV segments appeared more often in patients than in controls, and TRBV5-6, TRBV5-1 and TRBV20-1 were among these.

For these TCRs, the target antigens are not known. Source material: blood. These receptor sequences come from a girl aged 5-17 years with multiple sclerosis.

The V call is TRBV20-1, the J call TRBJ2-7, with TRBD2 matching over 8 bases. Germline CDR1 is DFQATT and CDR2 is SNEGSKA (reference sequence). J gave up 6 bases and V 3 bases, and 4 bases lay outside the gene matches. The CDR3 is 12 amino acids. The CDR3 loop is CSARGLGFEQYF. The CDR3 nucleotides are TGCAGTGCTAGGGGACTAGGATTCGAGCAGTACTTC.

This sequence joins TRBV24-1 and TRBJ2-2, with 7 bases identical to TRBD2. Germline V gene sequence: CDR1 KGHDR, CDR2 SFDVKD. The CDR3 sequence is 15 residues long. Losses at the gene ends were 4 bases for V and 2 bases for J; bases not matched to a gene: 3. The CDR3 coding sequence is TGTGCCACCAGTGAGACTAGCAGAAACACCGGGGAGCTGTTTTTT. Amino acid sequence: CATSETSRNTGELFF.

This rearrangement joins TRBV5-1 to TRBJ2-2; 9 bases match TRBD2. The CDR3 runs 15 residues. With 2 bases clipped from V and 5 bases from J, the junction kept 4 bases outside the gene matches. The germline V gene encodes CDR1 SGHRS and CDR2 YFSETQ. CDR3 sequence: CASSFSGSGTGELFF. DNA for the CDR3: TGCGCCAGCAGCTTTAGCGGGAGCGGAACCGGGGAGCTGTTTTTT.

The chain couples TRBV5-1 to TRBJ2-6, with TRBD1 as a possible D gene (5 bases). V was trimmed by 7 bases and J by 1 base, leaving 12 bases between them. Looked up from germline, CDR1 is SGHRS and CDR2 is YFSETQ. This CDR3 region has 15 residues. The CDR3 here is CASQRAGSGANVLTF. The CDR3 nucleotides read TGCGCCAGCCAAAGGGCAGGGTCTGGGGCCAACGTCCTGACTTTC.

The chain carries TRBV7-6 and TRBJ2-6; D unclear. Trimming stripped 1 base from V and 2 bases from J, with 12 bases between. Germline CDR1 SGHVS, CDR2 FNYEAQ. There are 17 residues in the CDR3. CDR3 sequence reads: CASSLEGRMTGANVLTF. For the CDR3, the DNA is TGTGCCAGCAGCTTAGAGGGCAGGATGACTGGGGCCAACGTCCTGACTTTC.

The DNA for the CDR3 is TGTGCCAGCACGGGACAGGGAGATAATTCACCCCTCCACTTT. It translates to CASTGQGDNSPLHF. The chain is built from TRBV6-5 and TRBJ1-6; 9 bases are shared with TRBD1. The CDR3 is 14 residues long. The V gene's germline CDR1 is MNHEY and CDR2 SVGAGI. Trimming removed 7 bases from V and 5 bases from J; junction bases left unmatched: 3.

CDR3 bases: TGTGCCAGCAGCTTAGCGTCGGGACGTGTCCAAGAGACCCAGTACTTC. Amino acid sequence: CASSLASGRVQETQYF. The J gene is TRBJ2-5, the V gene TRBV7-8; D may match TRBD1 or TRBD2 (5 bases each). The CDR3 totals 16 residues. The V gene's germline CDR1 is SGHVS and CDR2 FQNEAQ. Trimming took 0 bases from V and 1 from J, leaving 12 bases between them.

This rearrangement joins TRBV4-1 to TRBJ2-4, with 9 bases fitting TRBD1. The closer fit of TRBJ2-5 to the DNA end suggests the J call may be wrong. CDR1 MGHRA and CDR2 YSYEKL come from the germline V gene. This CDR3 comprises 16 residues. The CDR3 region has the DNA TGCGCCAGCAGCCTCCGGGACAGGGAGTCCCAAGAGACCCAGTACTTC. Its protein product is CASSLRDRESQETQYF.

This clonotype was counted only a few times. This chain links TRBV7-9 with TRBJ1-2; D is ambiguous. Germline V gene sequence: CDR1 SEHNR, CDR2 FQNEAQ (reference sequence). There are 13 residues in the CDR3. V was clipped by 1 base and J by 6 bases, with 9 bases between them. CDR3 in amino acids: CASSLVRDNGYTF. For the CDR3, the DNA is TGTGCCAGCAGCTTAGTCAGAGACAATGGCTACACCTTC.

The gene calls are TRBV7-6 and TRBJ2-7, with 14 positions matching TRBD2. Germline V gene data show CDR1 as SGHVS and CDR2 as FNYEAQ. The CDR3 consists of 15 residues. Germline trimming cut 6 bases from V and 1 base from J; bases unmatched to any gene: 2. CDR3 sequence (DNA): TGTGCCAGCAGTTGGACTAGCGGGGGGTCCTACGAGCAGTACTTC. It encodes CASSWTSGGSYEQYF.

CDR3 residues: CASSPGTGEHYEQYF. The CDR3 DNA follows: TGTGCCAGCAGTCCCGGGACCGGGGAACACTACGAGCAGTACTTC. The gene calls are TRBV5-5 and TRBJ2-7; D tentatively fits TRBD1 or TRBD2 (5 bases each). This CDR3 spans 15 amino acids. Germline V CDR1 and CDR2: SGHKS, YYEKEE (reference sequence). Trimming cost V 5 bases and J 3 bases, with 18 bases left between them.

The chain recombines TRBV20-1 with TRBJ2-4, with 7 bases fitting TRBD2. The CDR3 has 17 residues. The germline CDR1 and CDR2 sequences are DFQATT and SNEGSKA (reference sequence). Trimming cost V 1 base and J 0 bases; bases outside gene matches: 9. The CDR3 loop reads CSARVQRGGVAKNIQYF. The DNA of the CDR3 is TGCAGTGCTAGAGTACAGAGGGGAGGGGTAGCCAAAAACATTCAGTACTTC.

The gene calls are TRBV14 and TRBJ2-7; 7 bases align to TRBD1. J was trimmed by 2 bases and V by 3 bases; bases with no gene match: 4. Germline values: CDR1 SGHDN, CDR2 FVKESK. The length of the CDR3 is 14 residues. The CDR3 coding sequence is TGTGCCAGCAGCCACCAGACAGGGCCCTACGAGCAGTACTTC. Encoded protein: CASSHQTGPYEQYF. Using reference TRBV14 and TRBJ2-7 for the parts outside the CDR3, the full variable domain is EAGVTQFPSHSVIEKGQTVTLRCDPISGHDNLYWYRRVMGKEIKFLLHFVKESKQDESGMPNNRFLAERTGGTYSTLKVQPAELEDSGVYFCASSHQTGPYEQYFGPGTRLTVT.

The chain combines TRBV20-1 with TRBJ2-7; 13 bases agree with TRBD2. CDR1 DFQATT and CDR2 SNEGSKA come from the germline V gene (reference sequence). The CDR3 is 15 residues long. V shed 3 bases and J 3 bases; nucleotides not matched to a gene: 5. CDR3 amino acids: CSASLGTSGNYEQYF. The DNA of the CDR3 is TGCAGTGCTAGCCTCGGGACTAGCGGGAACTACGAGCAGTACTTC.

The chain employs TRBV20-1 and TRBJ2-1; TRBD2 agrees at 10 bases. This CDR3 is built from 15 residues. V dropped 0 bases and J dropped 3; count of bases not matched to a gene: 2. From germline, CDR1 is DFQATT and CDR2 SNEGSKA (reference sequence). In DNA form, the CDR3 reads TGCAGTGCTAGAGAGGTAGCGGGGGGCTACAATGAGCAGTTCTTC. It encodes CSAREVAGGYNEQFF.

This chain uses TRBV29-1 with TRBJ2-1; D unresolved. Germline-derived CDR1 and CDR2 are SQVTM and ANQGSEA. The CDR3 extends over 13 amino acids. The V and J ends lost 4 bases and 0 bases respectively, with 7 bases between them. In DNA, the CDR3 is TGCAGCGTTGTAGCTCCCTCCTACAATGAGCAGTTCTTC. Translating it yields CSVVAPSYNEQFF.

The V and J genes are TRBV5-1 and TRBJ2-3, with TRBD1 as a possible D gene (6 bases). The CDR3 contains 18 residues. CDR1 and CDR2 from the germline V gene are SGHRS and YFSETQ. V was cut by 5 bases and J by 0 bases, with 22 bases left in between. CDR3 residues: CASSPRPPDSTSTDTQYF. The CDR3 DNA sequence: TGCGCCAGCAGTCCTCGCCCGCCGGACAGTACTAGCACAGATACGCAGTATTTT.

V usage is TRBV6-5 and J usage is TRBJ2-1; 14 bases agree with TRBD2. This CDR3 has 16 residues. V shed 0 bases, J shed 9 bases, and the junction held 4 bases outside the gene matches. Germline V gene lookup returns CDR1 MNHEY and CDR2 SVGAGI. The CDR3 loop reads CASSYSTSGRVGEQFF. CDR3 DNA: TGTGCCAGCAGTTACTCGACTAGCGGGAGGGTTGGTGAGCAGTTCTTC.

V is TRBV12-3 or TRBV12-4 and J is TRBJ2-3; the D gene is possibly TRBD2 (5 bases). The CDR3 consists of 16 residues. V was cut by 0 bases and J by 2 bases, with 12 bases left in between. For the CDR3, the DNA is TGTGCCAGCAGTTTAGCCGGTCTAGCCGCCACAGATACGCAGTATTTT. This codes for CASSLAGLAATDTQYF.

About this clonotype: The junction differs from germline at one of its ends, possibly a read error. The V call is TRBV5-6, the J call TRBJ2-7; perhaps TRBD1 as D (5 bases). The CDR3 is made up of 14 amino acids. In germline, CDR1 is SGHDT, CDR2 YYEEEE. CDR3 loop: CASSLTGLYYKQYF. The DNA for the CDR3 is TGTGCCAGCAGCTTGACAGGTCTCTACTACAAGCAGTACTTC.

The chain carries TRBV5-4 and TRBJ1-1, with TRBD1 as a possible D gene (5 bases). Between the trimmed V and J ends, which lost 2 bases and 6 bases, there was a span of 11 bases. The germline V gene has CDR1 SGHNT and CDR2 YYREEE (reference sequence). The CDR3 contains 13 residues. The CDR3 DNA reads as TGTGCCAGCAGCTTAAGCGGGGGATCTGAAGCTTTCTTT. Its protein product is CASSLSGGSEAFF.

The chain links TRBV20-1 to TRBJ1-1; D not certain. Germline-derived CDR1 and CDR2 are DFQATT and SNEGSKA (reference sequence). This CDR3 contains 15 residues. V dropped 4 bases and J dropped 4 bases, with 19 bases sitting between them. The CDR3: CSANPIRPWGTEAFF. The CDR3 DNA is TGCAGTGCTAACCCCATACGGCCCTGGGGCACTGAAGCTTTCTTT.

The chain is built from TRBV12-5 and TRBJ2-5; 10 bases are a match to TRBD2. Germline CDR1 and CDR2: LGHNT and FRNRAP. Unmatched junction bases numbered 8, after V lost 0 bases and J lost 4 bases. The length of the CDR3 is 17 residues. The CDR3 bases are TGTGCTAGTGGTTTGGTACGGCTAGCGGGAGAGGTAGAGACCCAGTACTTC. This sequence encodes CASGLVRLAGEVETQYF.

This clonotype was seen a few times. This chain joins TRBV20-1 and TRBJ2-7; TRBD1 matches 10 bases. Losses at the gene ends were 1 base for V and 4 bases for J; bases not matched to a gene: 7. From germline, CDR1 is DFQATT and CDR2 SNEGSKA (reference sequence). The CDR3 extends over 15 amino acids. This CDR3 is CSARAPGQGPYEQYF. For the CDR3, the DNA is TGCAGTGCTAGAGCACCGGGACAGGGGCCATACGAGCAGTACTTC.

This clonotype has more than one count but fewer than ten. In DNA, the CDR3 is TGCAGTGCTAGAGGGGGCGGGACTATTACCTACGAGCAGTACTTC. It is translated as CSARGGGTITYEQYF. This chain connects TRBV20-1 to TRBJ2-7, with 7 bases that match TRBD2. The V segment lost 1 base and the J segment 2 bases; nucleotides outside the gene matches: 8. The length of the CDR3 is 15 residues. The V gene's germline CDR1 is DFQATT and CDR2 SNEGSKA (reference sequence).

The genes are TRBV20-1 and TRBJ2-1; 7 bases agree with TRBD1. Germline values: CDR1 DFQATT, CDR2 SNEGSKA (reference sequence). V shed 6 bases, J shed 0 bases, and the junction held 5 bases outside the gene matches. The CDR3 length is 14 residues. CDR3 loop: CSATGQNSYNEQFF. The CDR3 DNA sequence: TGCAGTGCCACGGGACAGAACTCCTACAATGAGCAGTTCTTC.

This rearrangement joins TRBV5-1 to TRBJ2-7; 8 bases agree with TRBD1. Germline V CDR1 and CDR2: SGHRS, YFSETQ. Trimming took 7 bases from V and 0 from J; bases not matched to a gene: 6. The CDR3 sequence is 14 residues long. The CDR3 nucleotides are TGCGCCAGCGTCCGGGACAGGAGCTCCTACGAGCAGTACTTC. Translated, it gives CASVRDRSSYEQYF.